The T cell receptor (beta chain) described here comes from a study of blood T cell repertoires in COVID-19. Background on the study: PBMCs, B-cell-depleted T cells, or T cells were the source of the cDNA or gDNA that made up the material.

Cohorts were determined from participant-reported clinical history. Sequenced by immunoSEQ multiplex PCR; TCRdb stores in-frame clones only, minus some. The sample includes 300,000 to 350,000 clones, roughly 90% of them seen just once. Sample: PBMCs or T cells enriched from blood (not recorded which). This TCR derives from a woman between 18 and 29 years old with acute COVID-19.

CDR3 DNA: TGTGCCAGCAGTTACAGGGTCTTTCAGCCCCAGCATTTT. It translates to CASSYRVFQPQHF. The V gene is TRBV2, the J gene TRBJ1-5; possibly TRBD1 for D (6 bases). The CDR3 totals 13 residues. With 5 bases removed from V and 6 bases from J, the gap between germline ends came to 11 bases. The germline CDR1 and CDR2 sequences are SNHLY and FYNNEI.